A single sample is the source of the 10 T cell receptor beta chains below, sequenced in a study of blood T cell repertoires in COVID-19. Data came from immunoSEQ multiplex PCR; TCRdb stores just in-frame clones and leaves some out. The sample holds about 270,000 clones, roughly 90% seen once. Input material: PBMCs or T cells enriched from blood (not recorded which). The receptors were sampled from a woman in her forties or fifties who had recovered from COVID-19.

V gene TRBV10-1 combines with J gene TRBJ1-2; no firm D call. CDR1 WNHNN and CDR2 SYGVQD come from the germline V gene (reference sequence). The CDR3 covers 13 residues. V lost 3 bases and J 0 bases, leaving 5 bases between the germline ends. The CDR3 nucleotides are TGCGCCAGCAGTGAACAAGCTAACTATGGCTACACCTTC. Its translation is CASSEQANYGYTF.

The V gene is TRBV28, the J gene TRBJ1-5; possible D gene TRBD1, 6 bases. Trimming shortened V by 5 bases and J by 1 base, and 12 bases separated the two germline ends. CDR3 length: 15 residues. In germline, CDR1 is MDHEN, CDR2 SYDVKM. The CDR3 coding sequence is TGTGCCAGCAGTCTACAGGGCGGAAGCAATCAGCCCCAGCATTTT. This encodes CASSLQGGSNQPQHF.

The rearrangement links TRBV19 to TRBJ2-3; the match to TRBD1 covers 8 bases. The CDR3 spans 14 residues. The J segment lost 2 bases and the V segment lost 6 bases, leaving 4 bases of the junction unmatched. CDR1 and CDR2 from the germline V gene are LNHDA and SQIVND (reference sequence). CDR3 amino acids: CASRRTGITDTQYF. For the CDR3, the DNA is TGTGCCAGTAGGAGGACAGGGATCACAGATACGCAGTATTTT.

This chain connects TRBV28 to TRBJ1-5; possible D gene TRBD1, 6 bases. The CDR3 is 16 residues long. Germline lookup yields CDR1 MDHEN and CDR2 SYDVKM. The V and J ends lost 5 bases and 0 bases respectively, with 14 bases between them. The CDR3 DNA follows: TGTGCCAGCAGTGACTCAACAGGGCGTAGCAATCAGCCCCAGCATTTT. Translation gives CASSDSTGRSNQPQHF.

V is TRBV19 and J is TRBJ2-3, with 14 bases aligning to TRBD2. CDR3 length: 18 residues. Losses at the gene ends were 6 bases for V and 1 base for J; bases not matched to a gene: 9. Per the germline V gene, CDR1 is LNHDA and CDR2 is SQIVND (reference sequence). CDR3 bases: TGTGCCAGTAGCATGACTAGCGGGAGGGCCTTTGGCACAGATACGCAGTATTTT. Translation gives CASSMTSGRAFGTDTQYF.

The chain uses TRBV11-2 and TRBJ2-1; weak D call: TRBD2 (6 bases). In germline, CDR1 is SGHAT, CDR2 FQNNGV. The CDR3 extends over 11 amino acids. Deletions cut 3 bases from V and 14 bases from J, with 11 bases between. CDR3 in amino acids: CASSFSGGKFF. CDR3 coding DNA: TGTGCCAGCAGCTTTAGCGGAGGGAAGTTCTTC.

The gene calls are TRBV6-2 or TRBV6-3 and TRBJ2-6, with D perhaps matching TRBD1 (5 bases). Germline values: CDR1 MNHEY, CDR2 SVGEGT. Trimming cost V 2 bases and J 4 bases, with 9 bases left between them. CDR3 length: 15 residues. CDR3 in amino acids: CASSYRGYGANVLTF. The CDR3 DNA reads as TGTGCCAGCAGTTACAGGGGTTACGGGGCCAACGTCCTGACTTTC.

A single count supports this clone. The V call is TRBV18, the J call TRBJ2-2; 8 bases are a match to TRBD1. The V gene end was trimmed by 3 bases and the J gene end by 5 bases; junction bases not matched to a gene: 5. Per the germline V gene, CDR1 is KGHSH and CDR2 is LQKENI. There are 15 residues in the CDR3. In DNA, the CDR3 is TGTGCCAGCTCACCCCAGGGACAGGTTACCGGGGAGCTGTTTTTT. Translation gives CASSPQGQVTGELFF.

This clone has only a few counts. The V gene is TRBV30, the J gene TRBJ1-2; D gene uncertain. Germline lookup yields CDR1 GTSNPN and CDR2 SVGIG (reference sequence). The CDR3 consists of 13 residues. Trimming took 0 bases from V and 2 from J, leaving 7 bases between them. The CDR3 bases are TGTGCCTGGAGTGTAACGGTAAACTATGGCTACACCTTC. It specifies CAWSVTVNYGYTF.

The chain joins TRBV6-2 or TRBV6-3 to TRBJ2-1; D perhaps matches TRBD1 (6 bases). Germline values: CDR1 MNHEY, CDR2 SVGEGT. CDR3 length: 11 amino acids. The ends were cut back, 6 bases at V and 12 bases at J, with 12 bases in the middle. The CDR3 DNA sequence: TGTGCCAGCAGCCCCAGGGGTGGGCAGTTCTTC. It translates to CASSPRGGQFF.